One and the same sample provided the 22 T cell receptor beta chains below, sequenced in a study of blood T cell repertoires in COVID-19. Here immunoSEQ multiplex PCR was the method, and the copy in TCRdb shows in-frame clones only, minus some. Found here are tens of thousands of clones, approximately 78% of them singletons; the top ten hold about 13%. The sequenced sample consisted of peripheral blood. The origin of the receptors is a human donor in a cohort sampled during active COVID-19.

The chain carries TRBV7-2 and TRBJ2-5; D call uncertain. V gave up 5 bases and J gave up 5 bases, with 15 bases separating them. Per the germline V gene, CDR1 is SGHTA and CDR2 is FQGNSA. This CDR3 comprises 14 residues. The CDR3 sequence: CASSPYGTLETQYF. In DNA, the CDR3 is TGTGCCAGCAGCCCCTATGGTACCCTGGAGACCCAGTACTTC.

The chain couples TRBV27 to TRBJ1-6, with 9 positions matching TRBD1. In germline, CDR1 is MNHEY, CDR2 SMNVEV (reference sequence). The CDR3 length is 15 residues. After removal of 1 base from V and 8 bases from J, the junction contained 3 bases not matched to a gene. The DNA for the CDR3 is TGTGCCAGCAGTTTATTGGGACAGGGTTATTCACCCCTCCACTTT. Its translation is CASSLLGQGYSPLHF.

The CDR3 DNA reads as TGCGCCAGCAGCTTTGAGGGAGTAGGGGGCTACACCTTC. It encodes CASSFEGVGGYTF. The chain carries TRBV5-1 and TRBJ1-2; D is unclear. Trimming left V 2 bases short and J 8 bases short, with 13 bases between. This CDR3 has 13 amino acids. The germline gives CDR1 SGHRS, CDR2 YFSETQ.

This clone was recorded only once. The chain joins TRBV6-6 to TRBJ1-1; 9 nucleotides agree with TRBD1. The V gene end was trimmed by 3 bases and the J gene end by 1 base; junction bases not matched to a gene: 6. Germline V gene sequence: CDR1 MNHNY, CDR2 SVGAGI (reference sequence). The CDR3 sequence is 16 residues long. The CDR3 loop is CASSYDRGGGNTEAFF. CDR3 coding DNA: TGTGCCAGCAGTTATGACAGGGGGGGAGGGAACACTGAAGCTTTCTTT.

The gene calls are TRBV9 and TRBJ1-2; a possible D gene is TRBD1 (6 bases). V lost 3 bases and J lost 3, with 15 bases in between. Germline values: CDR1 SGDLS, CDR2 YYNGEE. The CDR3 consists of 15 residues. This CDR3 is CASSDITDRYYGYTF. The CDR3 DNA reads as TGTGCCAGCAGCGACATAACCGACAGGTACTATGGCTACACCTTC. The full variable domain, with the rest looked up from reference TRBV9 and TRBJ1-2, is DSGVTQTPKHLITATGQRVTLRCSPRSGDLSVYWYQQSLDQGLQFLIQYYNGEERAKGNILERFSAQQFPDLHSELNLSSLELGDSALYFCASSDITDRYYGYTFGSGTRLTVV.

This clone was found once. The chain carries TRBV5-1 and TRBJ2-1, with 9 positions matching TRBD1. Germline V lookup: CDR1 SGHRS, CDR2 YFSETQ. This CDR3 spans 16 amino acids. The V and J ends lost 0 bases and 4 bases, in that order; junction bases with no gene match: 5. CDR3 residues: CASSLESGQGYNEQFF. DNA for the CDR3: TGCGCCAGCAGCTTGGAATCGGGACAGGGATACAATGAGCAGTTCTTC.

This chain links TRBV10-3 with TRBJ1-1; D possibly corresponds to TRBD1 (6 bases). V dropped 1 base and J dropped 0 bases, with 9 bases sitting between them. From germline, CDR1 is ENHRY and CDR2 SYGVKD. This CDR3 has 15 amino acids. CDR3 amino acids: CAISEFGQMNTEAFF. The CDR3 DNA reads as TGTGCCATCAGTGAGTTTGGACAGATGAACACTGAAGCTTTCTTT.

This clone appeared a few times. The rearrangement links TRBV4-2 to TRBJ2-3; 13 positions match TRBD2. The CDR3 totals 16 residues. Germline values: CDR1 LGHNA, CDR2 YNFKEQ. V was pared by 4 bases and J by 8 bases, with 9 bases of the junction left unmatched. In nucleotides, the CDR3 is TGTGCCAGCAGCCGCATGACTAGCGGGGGGTTGGGTACGCAGTATTTT. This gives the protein CASSRMTSGGLGTQYF.

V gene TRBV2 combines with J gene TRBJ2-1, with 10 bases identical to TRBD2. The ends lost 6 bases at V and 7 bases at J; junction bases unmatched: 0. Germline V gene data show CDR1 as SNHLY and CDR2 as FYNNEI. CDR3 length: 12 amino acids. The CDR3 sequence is CASRLAGNEQFF. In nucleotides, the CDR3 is TGTGCCAGCAGACTAGCGGGGAATGAGCAGTTCTTC.

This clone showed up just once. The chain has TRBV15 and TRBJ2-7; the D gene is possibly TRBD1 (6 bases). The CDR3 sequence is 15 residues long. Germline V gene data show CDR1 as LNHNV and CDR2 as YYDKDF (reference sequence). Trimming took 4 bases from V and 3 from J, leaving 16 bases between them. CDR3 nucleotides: TGTGCCACCAGCAATTTTGACAGGCCCGTCTACGAGCAGTACTTC. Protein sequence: CATSNFDRPVYEQYF.

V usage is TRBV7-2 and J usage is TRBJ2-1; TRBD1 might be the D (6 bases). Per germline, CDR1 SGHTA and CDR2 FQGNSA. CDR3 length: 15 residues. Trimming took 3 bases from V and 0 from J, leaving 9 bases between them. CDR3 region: CASSFTGYSYNEQFF. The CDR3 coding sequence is TGTGCCAGCAGCTTCACAGGGTACTCCTACAATGAGCAGTTCTTC.

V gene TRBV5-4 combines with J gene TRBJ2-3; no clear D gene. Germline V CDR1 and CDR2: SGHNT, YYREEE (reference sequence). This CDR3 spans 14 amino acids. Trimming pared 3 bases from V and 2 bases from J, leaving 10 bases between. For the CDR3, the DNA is TGTGCCAGCAGCTCGGCAGGTGTCACAGATACGCAGTATTTT. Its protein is CASSSAGVTDTQYF.

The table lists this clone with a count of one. CDR3 bases: TGCGCCAGCAGCTTGACAGGGGACGGAAACACCATATATTTT. It translates to CASSLTGDGNTIYF. The chain has TRBV5-1 and TRBJ1-3; 7 nucleotides match TRBD1. CDR3 size: 14 residues. Per germline, CDR1 SGHRS and CDR2 YFSETQ. The J segment lost 4 bases and the V segment lost 1 base, leaving 2 bases of the junction unmatched.

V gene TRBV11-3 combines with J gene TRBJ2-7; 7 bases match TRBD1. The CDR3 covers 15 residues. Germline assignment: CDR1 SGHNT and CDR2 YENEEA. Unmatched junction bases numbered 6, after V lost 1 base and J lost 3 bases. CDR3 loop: CASSLGQGRDYEQYF. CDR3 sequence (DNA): TGTGCCAGCAGCTTAGGACAGGGCCGCGACTACGAGCAGTACTTC.

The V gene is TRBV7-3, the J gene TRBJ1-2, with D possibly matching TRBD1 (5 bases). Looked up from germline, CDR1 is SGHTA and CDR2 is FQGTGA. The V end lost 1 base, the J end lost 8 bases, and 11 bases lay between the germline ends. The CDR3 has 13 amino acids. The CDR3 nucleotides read TGTGCCAGCAGCTTAAGTCAGGGAGGAGGCTACACCTTC. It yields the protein CASSLSQGGGYTF.

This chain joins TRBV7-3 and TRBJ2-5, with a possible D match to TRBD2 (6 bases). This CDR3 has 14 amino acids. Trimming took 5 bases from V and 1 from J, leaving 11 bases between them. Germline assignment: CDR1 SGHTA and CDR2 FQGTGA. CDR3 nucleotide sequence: TGTGCCAGCAGCCATGGGGGGATCCAAGAGACCCAGTACTTC. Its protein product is CASSHGGIQETQYF. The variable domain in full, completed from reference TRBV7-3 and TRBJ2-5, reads GAGVSQTPSNKVTEKGKYVELRCDPISGHTALYWYRQSLGQGPEFLIYFQGTGAADDSGLPNDRFFAVRPEGSVSTLKIQRTERGDSAVYLCASSHGGIQETQYFGPGTRLLVL.

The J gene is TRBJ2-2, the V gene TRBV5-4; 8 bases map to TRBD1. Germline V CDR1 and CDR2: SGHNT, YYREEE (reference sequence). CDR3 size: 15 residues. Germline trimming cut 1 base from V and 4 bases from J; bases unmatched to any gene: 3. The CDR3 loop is CASSLSRGLTGELFF. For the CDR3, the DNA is TGTGCCAGCAGCTTGTCCAGGGGGCTCACCGGGGAGCTGTTTTTT. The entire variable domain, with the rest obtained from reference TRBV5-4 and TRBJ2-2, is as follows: ETGVTQSPTHLIKTRGQQVTLRCSSQSGHNTVSWYQQALGQGPQFIFQYYREEENGRGNFPPRFSGLQFPNYSSELNVNALELDDSALYLCASSLSRGLTGELFFGEGSRLTVL.

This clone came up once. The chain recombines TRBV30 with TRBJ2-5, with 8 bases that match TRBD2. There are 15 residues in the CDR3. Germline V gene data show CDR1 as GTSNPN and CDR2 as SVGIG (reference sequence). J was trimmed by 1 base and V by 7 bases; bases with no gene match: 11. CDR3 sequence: CALGSLAAPQETQYF. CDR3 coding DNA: TGTGCCTTGGGATCACTAGCGGCCCCCCAAGAGACCCAGTACTTC.

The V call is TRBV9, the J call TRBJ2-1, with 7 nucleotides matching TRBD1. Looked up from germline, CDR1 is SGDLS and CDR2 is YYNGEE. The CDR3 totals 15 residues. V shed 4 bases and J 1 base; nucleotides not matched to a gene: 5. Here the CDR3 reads CASSPRQGSYNEQFF. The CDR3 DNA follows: TGTGCCAGCAGCCCACGACAGGGATCCTACAATGAGCAGTTCTTC.

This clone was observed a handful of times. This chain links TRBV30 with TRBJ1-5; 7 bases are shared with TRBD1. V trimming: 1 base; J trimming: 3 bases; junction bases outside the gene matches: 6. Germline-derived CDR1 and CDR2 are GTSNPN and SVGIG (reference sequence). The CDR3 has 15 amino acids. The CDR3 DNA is TGTGCCTGGAGTGCTGACAGGGTACTCAATCAGCCCCAGCATTTT. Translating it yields CAWSADRVLNQPQHF.

CDR3 in DNA: TGTGCCAGCAGCTTAGAAGGGGTTGTCACTAATGAAAAACTGTTTTTT. Its protein is CASSLEGVVTNEKLFF. The chain links TRBV7-8 to TRBJ1-4, with D perhaps matching TRBD1 (5 bases). The germline gives CDR1 SGHVS, CDR2 FQNEAQ. The CDR3 is 16 residues long. Trimming cost V 1 base and J 2 bases, with 11 bases left between them.

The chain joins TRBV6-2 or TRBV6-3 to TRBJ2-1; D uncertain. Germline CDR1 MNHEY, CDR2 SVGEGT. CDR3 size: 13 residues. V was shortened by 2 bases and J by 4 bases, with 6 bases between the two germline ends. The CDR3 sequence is CASSYTRYNEQFF. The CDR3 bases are TGTGCCAGCAGTTACACCCGGTACAATGAGCAGTTCTTC.